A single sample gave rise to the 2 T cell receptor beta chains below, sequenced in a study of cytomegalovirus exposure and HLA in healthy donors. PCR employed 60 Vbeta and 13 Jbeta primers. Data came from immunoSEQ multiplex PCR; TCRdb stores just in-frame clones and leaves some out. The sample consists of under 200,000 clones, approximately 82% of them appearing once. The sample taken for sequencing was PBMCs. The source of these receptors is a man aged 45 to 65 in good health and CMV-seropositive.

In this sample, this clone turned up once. The CDR3 reads CASALLDSARNTIYF. CDR3 coding DNA: TGTGCTAGTGCCCTCCTGGACAGCGCTAGAAACACCATATATTTT. The rearrangement uses TRBV12-5 and TRBJ1-3; possible D gene TRBD1, 6 bases. The CDR3 runs to 15 residues. The germline V gene encodes CDR1 LGHNT and CDR2 FRNRAP. V shed 7 bases and J shed 5 bases, with 18 bases lying between them.

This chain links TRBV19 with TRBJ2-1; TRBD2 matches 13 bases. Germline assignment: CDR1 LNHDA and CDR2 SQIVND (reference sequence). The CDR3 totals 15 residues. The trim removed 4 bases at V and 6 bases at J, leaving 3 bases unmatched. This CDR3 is CASSRRTSGGNEQFF. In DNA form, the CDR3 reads TGTGCCAGTAGTAGAAGGACTAGCGGGGGCAATGAGCAGTTCTTC.